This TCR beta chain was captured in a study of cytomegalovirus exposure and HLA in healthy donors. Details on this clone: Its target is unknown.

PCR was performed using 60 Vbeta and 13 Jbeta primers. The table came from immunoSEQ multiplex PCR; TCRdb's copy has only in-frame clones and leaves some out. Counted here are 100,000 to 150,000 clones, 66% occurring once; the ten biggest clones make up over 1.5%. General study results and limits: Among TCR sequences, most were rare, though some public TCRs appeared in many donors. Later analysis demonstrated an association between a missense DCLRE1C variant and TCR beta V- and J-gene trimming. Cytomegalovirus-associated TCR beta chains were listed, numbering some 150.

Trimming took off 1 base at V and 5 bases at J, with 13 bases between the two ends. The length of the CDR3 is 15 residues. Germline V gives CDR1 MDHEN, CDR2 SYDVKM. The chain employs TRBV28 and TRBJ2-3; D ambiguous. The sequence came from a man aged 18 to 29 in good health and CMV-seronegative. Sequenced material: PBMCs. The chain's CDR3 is CASSLSGETRDTQYF. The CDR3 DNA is TGTGCCAGCAGTTTATCCGGTGAAACCCGAGATACGCAGTATTTT. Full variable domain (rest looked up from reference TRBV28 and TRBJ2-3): DVKVTQSSRYLVKRTGEKVFLECVQDMDHENMFWYRQDPGLGLRLIYFSYDVKMKEKGDIPEGYSVSREKKERFSLILESASTNQTSMYLCASSLSGETRDTQYFGPGTRLTVL.